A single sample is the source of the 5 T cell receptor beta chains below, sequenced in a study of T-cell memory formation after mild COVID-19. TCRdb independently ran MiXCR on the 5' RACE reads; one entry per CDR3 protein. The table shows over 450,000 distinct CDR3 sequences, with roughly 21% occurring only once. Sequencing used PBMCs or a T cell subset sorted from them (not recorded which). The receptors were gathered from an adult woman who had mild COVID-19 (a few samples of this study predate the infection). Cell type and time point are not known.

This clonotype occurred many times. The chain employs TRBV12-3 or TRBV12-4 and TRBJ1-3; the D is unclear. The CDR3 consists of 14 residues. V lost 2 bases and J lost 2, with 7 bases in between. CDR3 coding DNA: TGTGCCAGCAGTTTATCAGTGGCTGGAAACACCATATATTTT. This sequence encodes CASSLSVAGNTIYF.

CDR3 in DNA: TGTGCCAGCAGCTTAGAGTCCGGTCCAAGCGCGGACTATGGCTACACCTTC. It specifies CASSLESGPSADYGYTF. V and J are TRBV7-8 and TRBJ1-2; D unclear. Germline-derived CDR1 and CDR2 are SGHVS and FQNEAQ. The CDR3 sequence is 17 residues long. The V end lost 1 base, the J end lost 3 bases, and 18 bases lay between the germline ends.

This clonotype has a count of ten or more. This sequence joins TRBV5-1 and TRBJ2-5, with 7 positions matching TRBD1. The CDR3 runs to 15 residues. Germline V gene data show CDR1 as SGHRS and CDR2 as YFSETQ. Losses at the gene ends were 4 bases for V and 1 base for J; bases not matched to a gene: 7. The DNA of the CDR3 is TGCGCCAGCAGCAACCTACAGGGGACCCAAGAGACCCAGTACTTC. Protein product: CASSNLQGTQETQYF.

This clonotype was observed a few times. As DNA, the CDR3 is TGTGCCAGCAGTTCCGGGCTACCCGAGCCCCAGCATTTT. The encoded protein is CASSSGLPEPQHF. V gene TRBV12-3 or TRBV12-4 combines with J gene TRBJ1-5; D remains ambiguous. This CDR3 has 13 residues. Trimming took off 4 bases at V and 8 bases at J, with 12 bases between the two ends.

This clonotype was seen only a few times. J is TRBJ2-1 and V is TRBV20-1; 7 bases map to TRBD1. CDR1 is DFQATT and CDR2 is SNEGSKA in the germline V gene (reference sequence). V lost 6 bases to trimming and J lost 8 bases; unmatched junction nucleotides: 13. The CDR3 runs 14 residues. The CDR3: CSAPRGQPHDEQFF. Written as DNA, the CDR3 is TGCAGTGCCCCCCGGGGACAGCCGCACGATGAGCAGTTCTTC.